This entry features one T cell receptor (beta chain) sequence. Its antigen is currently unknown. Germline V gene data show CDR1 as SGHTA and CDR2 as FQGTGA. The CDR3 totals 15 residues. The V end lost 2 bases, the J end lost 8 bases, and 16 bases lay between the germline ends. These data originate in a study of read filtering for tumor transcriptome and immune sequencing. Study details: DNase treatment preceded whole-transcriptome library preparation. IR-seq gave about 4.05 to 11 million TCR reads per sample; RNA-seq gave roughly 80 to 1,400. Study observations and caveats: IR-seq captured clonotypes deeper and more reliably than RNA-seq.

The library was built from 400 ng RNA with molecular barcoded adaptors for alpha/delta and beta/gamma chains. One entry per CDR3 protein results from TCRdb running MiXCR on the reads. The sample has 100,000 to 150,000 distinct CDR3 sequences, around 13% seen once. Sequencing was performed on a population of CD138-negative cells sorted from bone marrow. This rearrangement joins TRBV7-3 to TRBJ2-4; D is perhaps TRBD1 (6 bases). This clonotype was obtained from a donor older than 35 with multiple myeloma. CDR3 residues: CASSLEPLQGYIQYF. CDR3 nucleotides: TGTGCCAGCAGCTTAGAGCCCTTACAGGGTTACATTCAGTACTTC.